Here is one T cell receptor beta chain with its context. The V gene lost 6 bases and the J gene lost 6 bases, with 12 bases spanning the gap. The CDR3 has 12 amino acids. The germline gives CDR1 SNHLY, CDR2 FYNNEI. This specimen comes from a study of blood T cell repertoires in COVID-19. In the source study's methods: The authors estimated nucleated cell counts from reference gene primer amplification. Generated by immunoSEQ multiplex PCR, the TCRdb table keeps only in-frame clones and is missing some. That table is the source of V, J and clone size, and D and trimming were worked out from the DNA. The repertoire holds roughly 460,000 clones, about 90% seen once, with around 0.92% in the top ten.

The material sequenced was peripheral blood. This sequence joins TRBV2 and TRBJ2-7; the D gene is possibly TRBD2 (5 bases). The receptor was derived from a man aged 18-30 years with COVID-19, enrolled during active disease. CDR3 in DNA: TGTGCCAGCAGGGCGGGCGGGTCCGAGCAGTACTTC. Encoded protein: CASRAGGSEQYF.